The next 31 T cell receptor beta chains were all read from a single sample in a study of response to subunit inactivated influenza vaccine. One entry per CDR3 protein results from TCRdb running MiXCR on the RT-PCR reads. The sample includes roughly 790,000 distinct CDR3 sequences, over 20% of them seen just once. This specimen consisted of PBMCs from blood, obtained around 5 days after vaccination. These receptors all stem from a man between 45 and 60 years old who received an inactivated influenza vaccine.

This clonotype appeared a few times. This rearrangement joins TRBV5-5 to TRBJ2-7; D is undetermined. V was pared by 0 bases and J by 2 bases, with 15 bases between. Germline CDR1 SGHKS, CDR2 YYEKEE (reference sequence). CDR3 length: 16 amino acids. This CDR3 reads CASSLAPSGVPYEQYF. The CDR3 DNA is TGTGCCAGCAGCTTGGCCCCTTCAGGAGTTCCCTACGAGCAGTACTTC.

In its sample, this clonotype was seen a few times. V usage is TRBV5-1 and J usage is TRBJ1-1, with D perhaps matching TRBD1 (5 bases). Between the trimmed V and J ends, which lost 0 bases and 2 bases, there was a span of 14 bases. The CDR3 totals 16 residues. Germline-derived CDR1 and CDR2 are SGHRS and YFSETQ. CDR3 protein: CASSLGRTGLNTEAFF. The CDR3 DNA is TGCGCCAGCAGCTTGGGGAGGACGGGACTTAACACTGAAGCTTTCTTT.

This clonotype was detected ten times or more. The chain carries TRBV7-9 and TRBJ1-2, with D perhaps matching TRBD1 (6 bases). V was clipped by 1 base and J by 5 bases, with 11 bases between them. CDR1 and CDR2 from the germline V gene are SEHNR and FQNEAQ (reference sequence). This CDR3 contains 14 residues. The CDR3 loop reads CASSLGTAKYGYTF. For the CDR3, the DNA is TGTGCCAGCAGCTTAGGGACAGCGAAGTATGGCTACACCTTC.

The chain carries TRBV5-1 and TRBJ2-1, with unresolved D. This CDR3 is built from 14 residues. Germline V gene sequence: CDR1 SGHRS, CDR2 YFSETQ. The V end was cut by 4 bases, the J end by 2 bases, with 10 bases between. The CDR3 loop reads CASSTQQTYNEQFF. CDR3 DNA: TGCGCCAGCAGCACGCAGCAGACCTACAATGAGCAGTTCTTC. The whole variable domain, filled in from reference TRBV5-1 and TRBJ2-1, reads KAGVTQTPRYLIKTRGQQVTLSCSPISGHRSVSWYQQTPGQGLQFLFEYFSETQRNKGNFPGRFSGRQFSNSRSEMNVSTLELGDSALYLCASSTQQTYNEQFFGPGTRLTVL.

This clonotype was seen more than once but under ten times. This chain uses TRBV4-2 with TRBJ2-1, with D perhaps TRBD1 or TRBD2 (6 bases each). CDR1 is LGHNA, CDR2 YNFKEQ, per germline. CDR3 size: 18 residues. Trimming took 4 bases from V and 6 from J, leaving 25 bases between them. CDR3 amino acids: CASSRIGSGALIANEQFF. The DNA for the CDR3 is TGTGCCAGCAGCCGCATCGGCTCGGGGGCCCTCATTGCCAATGAGCAGTTCTTC.

The V call is TRBV11-2, the J call TRBJ2-5; D is undetermined. Between the trimmed V and J ends, which lost 5 bases and 5 bases, there was a span of 9 bases. CDR3 size: 12 residues. Germline V lookup: CDR1 SGHAT, CDR2 FQNNGV. CDR3 sequence reads: CASSLLPETQYF. Written as DNA, the CDR3 is TGTGCCAGCAGCCTTCTCCCTGAGACCCAGTACTTC.

The V call is TRBV6-5, the J call TRBJ1-5; no firm D call. CDR1 and CDR2 from the germline V gene are MNHEY and SVGAGI. V lost 1 base and J 0 bases, leaving 7 bases between the germline ends. The CDR3 loop spans 15 amino acids. The CDR3 sequence is CASSYYLTSNQPQHF. Written as DNA, the CDR3 is TGTGCCAGCAGTTACTACTTAACTAGCAATCAGCCCCAGCATTTT.

The chain joins TRBV24-1 to TRBJ1-1, with D unclear. The CDR3 covers 15 residues. Trimming took off 2 bases at V and 0 bases at J, with 9 bases between the two ends. Germline-derived CDR1 and CDR2 are KGHDR and SFDVKD. CDR3 loop: CATSDSDIMNTEAFF. Here the CDR3 DNA reads TGTGCCACCAGTGATTCAGACATCATGAACACTGAAGCTTTCTTT.

This clonotype has a handful of counts. In DNA form, the CDR3 reads TGTGCCAGCAGCTTAGAGCTCGGGGGACGGACTGAAGCTTTCTTT. It encodes CASSLELGGRTEAFF. The V call is TRBV7-9, the J call TRBJ1-1; D perhaps matches TRBD1 (5 bases). Germline values: CDR1 SEHNR, CDR2 FQNEAQ (reference sequence). The ends were cut back, 1 base at V and 5 bases at J, with 14 bases in the middle. The CDR3 covers 15 residues.

This clonotype was observed a handful of times. This chain links TRBV29-1 with TRBJ1-1; 8 bases line up with TRBD1. Germline V gene sequence: CDR1 SQVTM, CDR2 ANQGSEA. With 4 bases clipped from V and 4 bases from J, the junction kept 2 bases outside the gene matches. The CDR3 sequence is 12 residues long. The CDR3: CSVGQGSTEAFF. The CDR3 nucleotides read TGCAGCGTTGGACAGGGGAGCACTGAAGCTTTCTTT.

This clonotype was found a few times. The gene calls are TRBV12-3 or TRBV12-4 and TRBJ1-6; D not certain. Trimming cost V 6 bases and J 6 bases, with 18 bases left between them. The CDR3 loop spans 16 amino acids. This CDR3 is CASSSAEAARNSPLHF. The CDR3 nucleotides read TGTGCCAGCAGCTCCGCGGAGGCAGCCCGTAATTCACCCCTCCACTTT.

V and J are TRBV7-9 and TRBJ2-1, with 9 bases lining up with TRBD2. Trimming took 4 bases from V and 4 from J; bases not matched to a gene: 8. The CDR3 runs 16 residues. Germline CDR1 SEHNR, CDR2 FQNEAQ (reference sequence). The CDR3 here is CASSSRLAELYNEQFF. For the CDR3, the DNA is TGTGCCAGCAGCTCTAGACTAGCGGAGCTTTACAATGAGCAGTTCTTC. The whole variable domain, filled in from reference TRBV7-9 and TRBJ2-1, reads DTGVSQNPRHKITKRGQNVTFRCDPISEHNRLYWYRQTLGQGPEFLTYFQNEAQLEKSRLLSDRFSAERPKGSFSTLEIQRTEQGDSAMYLCASSSRLAELYNEQFFGPGTRLTVL.

V and J are TRBV7-2 and TRBJ2-5; D unclear. This CDR3 has 11 residues. V dropped 2 bases and J dropped 6 bases, with 4 bases sitting between them. From germline, CDR1 is SGHTA and CDR2 FQGNSA. CDR3 nucleotides: TGTGCCAGCAGCTTAAGCAAGACCCAGTACTTC. It is translated as CASSLSKTQYF.

The chain has TRBV12-5 and TRBJ2-1; no firm D call. This CDR3 has 15 amino acids. Germline CDR1 is LGHNT and CDR2 is FRNRAP. V was shortened by 5 bases and J by 2 bases, with 13 bases between the two germline ends. The CDR3, as DNA: TGTGCTAGTGGTCCTTCAGGCGGAGCCTACAATGAGCAGTTCTTC. It specifies CASGPSGGAYNEQFF.

The V and J genes are TRBV20-1 and TRBJ1-1, with a tentative D call TRBD1 (5 bases). Germline V gives CDR1 DFQATT, CDR2 SNEGSKA (reference sequence). The CDR3 sequence is 13 residues long. The ends were cut back, 5 bases at V and 1 base at J, with 11 bases in the middle. Here the CDR3 reads CSAAKTANTEAFF. CDR3 DNA: TGCAGTGCTGCCAAGACAGCGAACACTGAAGCTTTCTTT.

This clonotype occurred a few times. This CDR3 is CASSPTGPTGNTIYF. The DNA of the CDR3 is TGTGCCAGCAGCCCCACAGGGCCCACTGGAAACACCATATATTTT. The chain joins TRBV5-5 to TRBJ1-3; D may be TRBD1 (6 bases). Trimming took 4 bases from V and 2 from J, leaving 13 bases between them. The CDR3 runs to 15 residues. Germline V gene lookup returns CDR1 SGHKS and CDR2 YYEKEE (reference sequence).

This clonotype was seen a handful of times. This CDR3 is CATSSGGRGNYNEQFF. The CDR3 coding sequence is TGTGCCACCAGCAGCGGGGGCAGGGGAAACTACAATGAGCAGTTCTTC. The chain joins TRBV15 to TRBJ2-1, with D perhaps matching TRBD1 or TRBD2 (6 bases each). The CDR3 is made up of 16 amino acids. Germline CDR1 reads LNHNV; CDR2 reads YYDKDF (reference sequence). Trimming removed 3 bases at V and 3 bases at J, with 15 bases between.

The chain couples TRBV6-1 to TRBJ2-3, with unresolved D. The germline CDR1 and CDR2 sequences are MNHNS and SASEGT. The CDR3 extends over 18 amino acids. The ends were cut back, 2 bases at V and 0 bases at J, with 18 bases in the middle. The CDR3 region has the DNA TGTGCCAGCAGTGAACCGTTGAGGTTTACTTCGAGCACAGATACGCAGTATTTT. Translating gives CASSEPLRFTSSTDTQYF.

This clonotype was detected only a few times. The gene calls are TRBV7-8 and TRBJ2-2; 8 bases line up with TRBD1. CDR3 length: 16 amino acids. Germline V gene sequence: CDR1 SGHVS, CDR2 FQNEAQ. J gave up 6 bases and V 3 bases, and 9 bases lay outside the gene matches. The CDR3 loop is CASSFRGPGVPGELFF. CDR3 DNA sequence: TGTGCCAGCAGCTTCAGGGGGCCGGGAGTTCCCGGGGAGCTGTTTTTT.

This clonotype came up a few times. V usage is TRBV20-1 and J usage is TRBJ2-1; 8 positions match TRBD2. CDR1 DFQATT and CDR2 SNEGSKA come from the germline V gene (reference sequence). Losses at the gene ends were 4 bases for V and 6 bases for J; bases not matched to a gene: 17. CDR3 length equals 17 residues. CDR3 sequence (DNA): TGCAGTGCTATCAATCGCACCGGGACTAGATCCCTCAATGAGCAGTTCTTC. It codes for CSAINRTGTRSLNEQFF.

In its sample, this clonotype was seen a few times. The chain couples TRBV5-1 to TRBJ2-7; D call uncertain. The CDR3 extends over 14 amino acids. Germline assignment: CDR1 SGHRS and CDR2 YFSETQ. The V end was cut by 0 bases, the J end by 0 bases, with 7 bases between. Here the CDR3 DNA reads TGCGCCAGCAGCTTGGTTATAAGCTCCTACGAGCAGTACTTC. Translating gives CASSLVISSYEQYF.

This clonotype was seen a few times. The V gene is TRBV29-1, the J gene TRBJ1-1, with D hard to call. The CDR3 loop spans 12 amino acids. Trimming removed 5 bases from V and 3 bases from J, with 10 bases in between. Germline CDR1 is SQVTM and CDR2 is ANQGSEA. CDR3 DNA: TGCAGCGTTTCAAACTGGGACACTGAAGCTTTCTTT. Protein sequence: CSVSNWDTEAFF.

This clonotype was seen ten or more times. The V gene is TRBV12-3 or TRBV12-4, the J gene TRBJ2-2; no reliable D call. V was pared by 6 bases and J by 4 bases, with 9 bases between. The CDR3 covers 13 residues. As DNA, the CDR3 is TGTGCCAGCAGGCCAAGTAGCACCGGGGAGCTGTTTTTT. This sequence encodes CASRPSSTGELFF.

CDR3 residues: CASSWTWRELSHEQYF. CDR3 DNA: TGTGCCAGCAGCTGGACATGGCGGGAGCTTTCCCACGAGCAGTACTTC. The J gene is TRBJ2-7, the V gene TRBV7-8; 7 nucleotides align to TRBD2. Trimming took 4 bases from V and 5 from J; bases not matched to a gene: 14. This CDR3 comprises 16 residues. CDR1 SGHVS and CDR2 FQNEAQ come from the germline V gene.

This clonotype was recorded a few times. The junction does not match germline at one end; this may be a read error. This chain links TRBV7-2 with TRBJ2-1; 8 positions match TRBD2. Germline V gene lookup returns CDR1 SGHTA and CDR2 FQGNSA. This CDR3 has 16 amino acids. The CDR3 nucleotides are TGTGCCAGCAGCCTAGCGCGCGGGGGGAAGATAAATGAGCAGTTCTTC. It yields the protein CASSLARGGKINEQFF.

Many counts were recorded for this clonotype. The J gene is TRBJ2-7, the V gene TRBV24-1; D unresolved. The CDR3 sequence is 12 residues long. V lost 3 bases and J 6 bases, leaving 8 bases between the germline ends. The germline V gene encodes CDR1 KGHDR and CDR2 SFDVKD. The DNA for the CDR3 is TGTGCCACCAGTGATAAAAGTAGCGAGCAGTACTTC. Translated: CATSDKSSEQYF.

This clonotype turned up a few times. The chain links TRBV2 to TRBJ2-7, with D hard to call. Per the germline V gene, CDR1 is SNHLY and CDR2 is FYNNEI. The CDR3 spans 14 residues. The V gene lost 5 bases and the J gene lost 4 bases, with 15 bases spanning the gap. The CDR3 DNA follows: TGTGCCAGCAGTAGGGTCTTCGTAGATTACGAGCAGTACTTC. Translating gives CASSRVFVDYEQYF.

The chain uses TRBV6-2 or TRBV6-3 and TRBJ1-2; D is ambiguous. In germline, CDR1 is MNHEY, CDR2 SVGEGT. With 4 bases removed from V and 8 bases from J, the gap between germline ends came to 14 bases. The CDR3 is 13 amino acids. The CDR3 loop is CASSLGRINGYTF. CDR3 in DNA: TGTGCCAGCAGTTTGGGTAGAATAAACGGCTACACCTTC.

The chain combines TRBV6-4 with TRBJ2-1; D tentatively fits TRBD1 or TRBD2 (5 bases each). Trimming left V 5 bases short and J 2 bases short, with 16 bases between. Germline V lookup: CDR1 MRHNA, CDR2 SNTAGT. CDR3 size: 16 residues. Here the CDR3 reads CASSLDFGTTYNEQFF. CDR3 coding DNA: TGTGCCAGCAGTTTAGATTTCGGGACCACCTACAATGAGCAGTTCTTC.

V usage is TRBV5-6 and J usage is TRBJ2-7; 7 nucleotides agree with TRBD2. The germline CDR1 and CDR2 sequences are SGHDT and YYEEEE. Unmatched junction bases numbered 7, after V lost 4 bases and J lost 6 bases. This CDR3 spans 13 amino acids. DNA for the CDR3: TGTGCCAGCAGCCCGACTAGCCTAGTCGAGCAGTACTTC. This gives the protein CASSPTSLVEQYF.

This clonotype was detected a few times. This sequence joins TRBV5-1 and TRBJ2-7; D is possibly TRBD1 (5 bases). The germline V gene has CDR1 SGHRS and CDR2 YFSETQ. Trimming removed 0 bases at V and 0 bases at J, with 19 bases between. There are 18 residues in the CDR3. The CDR3 is CASSLVGHQLQSSYEQYF. The CDR3 nucleotides are TGCGCCAGCAGCTTGGTAGGACACCAGTTACAGAGCTCCTACGAGCAGTACTTC.